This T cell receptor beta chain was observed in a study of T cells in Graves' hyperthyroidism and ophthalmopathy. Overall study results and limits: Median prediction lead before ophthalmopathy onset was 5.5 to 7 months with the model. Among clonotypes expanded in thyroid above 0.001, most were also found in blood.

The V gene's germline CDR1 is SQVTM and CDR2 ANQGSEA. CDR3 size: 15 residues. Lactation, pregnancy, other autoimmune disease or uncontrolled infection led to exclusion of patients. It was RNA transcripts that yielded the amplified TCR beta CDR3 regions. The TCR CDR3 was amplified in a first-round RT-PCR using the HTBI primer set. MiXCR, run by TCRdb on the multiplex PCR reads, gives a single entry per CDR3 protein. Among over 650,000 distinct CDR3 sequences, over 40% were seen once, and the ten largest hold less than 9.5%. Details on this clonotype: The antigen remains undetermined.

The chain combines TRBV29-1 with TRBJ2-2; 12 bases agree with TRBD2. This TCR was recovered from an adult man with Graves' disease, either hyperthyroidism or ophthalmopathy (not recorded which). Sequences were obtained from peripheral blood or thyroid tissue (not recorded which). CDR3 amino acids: CSGRLAGANTGELFF. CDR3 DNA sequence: TGCAGTGGCCGACTAGCGGGGGCGAACACCGGGGAGCTGTTTTTT.